This TCR beta chain was obtained from a study of spatial heterogeneity in lung cancer (dated by TCRdb to the late 2010s). Looking at the study overall: More beta-chain than alpha-chain transcripts were consistently detected, likely reflecting higher beta-chain transcript abundance. In the raw uncorrected reads, each unique combination of TCR and UMI appeared on average more than ten times. TCR alpha and beta repertoires were quantitatively compared across multiple tumor regions, matched nontumor lung and blood in non-small cell lung cancer. Nonsynonymous mutation counts, determined by whole-exome sequencing of tumor tissue, were related to TCR repertoire features. Both alpha and beta chains were TCR-sequenced in samples taken at surgery, namely 220 tumor regions, 61 to 65 matched nontumor lung samples and roughly 56 PBMC samples. The study at large found these results: Confirming at a functional level the hypothesis that regional TCRs recognize regional mutations was considered to require additional single-cell paired TCR alpha and beta sequencing. Ubiquitous expanded tumor TCRs were found in blood more often at tumor resection than at routine follow-up.

Note on this clonotype: The target of this receptor is not known. No base-level quality is on record; no much larger clone is a single base apart.

Trimming at the junction amounts to 1 base on V and 6 bases on J, and the germline ends lie 10 bases apart. From cysteine to phenylalanine, the CDR3 is 14 amino acids long. Only the CDR3 DNA is retained, 42 bases long and in frame from the first base. As encoded in the germline V gene, CDR1 is MGHRA while CDR2 is YSYEKL. Libraries were prepared through 5' RACE. The sequencer listed for this sample is NextSeq 500. To allow correction of PCR and sequencing errors, the TCR library protocol tagged every TCR cDNA molecule with a unique molecular identifier. The original pipeline was this. TCR identification, UMI-based error correction and CDR3 extraction were performed with Decombinator tools. TCRs above a frequency of 2 per 1,000, corresponding to the top 1% of the tumor frequency distribution, were defined as expanded. Renyi diversity was computed with the R vegan package after each repertoire had been subsampled 100 times to 5,000 TCRs. CDR3 similarity networks were built from amino acid triplet string-kernel similarity, with CDR3s being connected when pairwise similarity was above 0.82. TCRdb itself trimmed the public reads at Q25 with fastp, ran MiXCR and retained productive beta chains. Rows with one shared CDR3 protein collapse into an entry with the most common genes and DNA. These V and J calls derive from TCRdb rather than the authors' analysis. Present in this sample are 45,000 or so distinct CDR3 sequences, about 11% of which were seen just once. The ten largest clonotypes hold 42% of the sample.

The time point label for this specimen denotes: sample taken at primary tumor resection. Whole RNA extracted from tumor and nontumor lung tissue, or from cryopreserved PBMC samples, was used for TCR sequencing without cell sorting. The donors were about 71 patients from the lung TRACERx cohort who had early-stage, untreated non-small cell lung cancer. Only patients with enough RNA available from two or more tumor regions were chosen for TCR sequencing. The sequence joins TRBV4-1 to TRBJ2-1, with the D call perhaps TRBD1 or TRBD2, each one matching 5 bases. Sequences were derived from PBMCs, sampled at surgery. This receptor was taken from a female donor with early-stage non-small cell lung cancer. The DNA sequence follows: TGCGCCAGCAGCCAAGCCGGGACGGTCAATGAGCAGTTCTTC. It specifies CASSQAGTVNEQFF.